The rows below give T cell receptor beta chains drawn from one sample of a study of blood T cells in healthy people across ages. TCRdb called the 5' RACE reads again in MiXCR, with one record for every CDR3 protein. The top ten clones hold roughly 6.3% of a sample with about 1.4 million distinct CDR3 sequences, roughly 59% of them seen once. Source material: blood. Source of these receptors: a man between 18 and 29 years old in good health. Each CDR3 is given with its conserved first and last residue. The order of the fields is D gene, V gene, J gene, CDR3 length, clone size, CDR3 DNA, CDR3 protein. D genes are given only for firm matches. Clone size appears in some rows only: once, few, many, or a class for an expanded clone.

d_gene: -
v_gene: TRBV4-1
j_gene: TRBJ2-7
len: 15
abundance: few
CDR3nt: TGCGCCAGCAGCCACCCATCCGCGACCGGCTACGAGCAGTACTTC
CDR3aa: CASSHPSATGYEQYF

d_gene: -
v_gene: TRBV6-1
j_gene: TRBJ2-5
len: 13
abundance: -
CDR3nt: TGTGCCAGCAGGTCGGCAGGGACGGAGACCCAGTACTTC
CDR3aa: CASRSAGTETQYF

d_gene: TRBD2
v_gene: TRBV6-5
j_gene: TRBJ2-5
len: 14
abundance: few
CDR3nt: TGTGCCAGTGCGCTAGCGGGAACTCAAGAGACCCAGTACTTC
CDR3aa: CASALAGTQETQYF

d_gene: TRBD2
v_gene: TRBV4-2
j_gene: TRBJ2-7
len: 16
abundance: -
CDR3nt: TGTGCCAGCAGCCAAGAGGGTAGCGGGAGCTCCTACGAGCAGTACTTC
CDR3aa: CASSQEGSGSSYEQYF

d_gene: TRBD2
v_gene: TRBV20-1
j_gene: TRBJ2-1
len: 14
abundance: few
CDR3nt: TGCAGTGCTAGAGGGACTAGCGGGATCGATGAGCAGTTCTTC
CDR3aa: CSARGTSGIDEQFF

d_gene: -
v_gene: TRBV6-2/TRBV6-3
j_gene: TRBJ2-5
len: 12
abundance: -
CDR3nt: TGTGCCAGCACTCTTAACCAAGAGACCCAGTACTTC
CDR3aa: CASTLNQETQYF

d_gene: -
v_gene: TRBV6-5
j_gene: TRBJ1-1
len: 14
abundance: -
CDR3nt: TGTGCCAGCAGTTACACAGGGTCGGGCACTGAAGCTTTCTTT
CDR3aa: CASSYTGSGTEAFF

d_gene: -
v_gene: TRBV27
j_gene: TRBJ2-1
len: 12
abundance: -
CDR3nt: TGTGCCAGTTCGGGGGCCGGGGATGAGCAGTTCTTC
CDR3aa: CASSGAGDEQFF

d_gene: -
v_gene: TRBV7-8
j_gene: TRBJ2-7
len: 15
abundance: -
CDR3nt: TGTGCCAGCATCTTAGTCCGGGACATTTCCTACGAGCAGTACTTC
CDR3aa: CASILVRDISYEQYF

d_gene: -
v_gene: TRBV13
j_gene: TRBJ2-2
len: 12
abundance: -
CDR3nt: TGTGCCAGCACCCTAAGGTCCGGGGAGCTGTTTTTT
CDR3aa: CASTLRSGELFF

d_gene: TRBD1
v_gene: TRBV20-1
j_gene: TRBJ1-1
len: 13
abundance: -
CDR3nt: TGCAGTGCTGCGAGACAGGGGTCCACTGAAGCTTTCTTT
CDR3aa: CSAARQGSTEAFF

d_gene: -
v_gene: TRBV13
j_gene: TRBJ1-2
len: 13
abundance: -
CDR3nt: TGTGCCAGCAGCCGGGACACGGGCTATGGCTACACCTTC
CDR3aa: CASSRDTGYGYTF

d_gene: -
v_gene: TRBV20-1
j_gene: TRBJ1-4
len: 14
abundance: -
CDR3nt: TGCAGTGCGGCCCGGTTGGGGAATAATGAAAAACTGTTTTTT
CDR3aa: CSAARLGNNEKLFF

d_gene: -
v_gene: TRBV28
j_gene: TRBJ2-5
len: 14
abundance: -
CDR3nt: TGTGCCAGCAGTGCTCCGCTAGCTCCTCAGACCCAGTACTTC
CDR3aa: CASSAPLAPQTQYF

d_gene: -
v_gene: TRBV4-1
j_gene: TRBJ2-5
len: 15
abundance: -
CDR3nt: TGCGCCAGCAGTCAGACCCAAGGGTTTAAAGAGACCCAGTACTTC
CDR3aa: CASSQTQGFKETQYF

d_gene: TRBD2
v_gene: TRBV9
j_gene: TRBJ2-5
len: 15
abundance: few
CDR3nt: TGTGCCAGCAGCCCGGGGACTAGCGGGAGGAAGACCCAGTACTTC
CDR3aa: CASSPGTSGRKTQYF

d_gene: -
v_gene: TRBV5-5
j_gene: TRBJ2-1
len: 17
abundance: -
CDR3nt: TGTGCCAGCAGCTATACAGGGACCTTGAGCTCCTACAATGAGCAGTTCTTC
CDR3aa: CASSYTGTLSSYNEQFF

d_gene: -
v_gene: TRBV20-1
j_gene: TRBJ2-1
len: 14
abundance: few
CDR3nt: TGCAGTGCTCAGATACACGGGAATGTGAATGAGCAGTTCTTC
CDR3aa: CSAQIHGNVNEQFF

d_gene: -
v_gene: TRBV13
j_gene: TRBJ2-7
len: 13
abundance: few
CDR3nt: TGTGCCAGCAGCCCCCCGAATACCTACGAGCAGTACTTC
CDR3aa: CASSPPNTYEQYF

d_gene: -
v_gene: TRBV7-2
j_gene: TRBJ1-6
len: 12
abundance: -
CDR3nt: TGTGCCAGCAGCTTGGAGCTGGGATCCCTCCACTTT
CDR3aa: CASSLELGSLHF

d_gene: -
v_gene: TRBV14
j_gene: TRBJ2-1
len: 16
abundance: -
CDR3nt: TGTGCCAGCAGCCAAGAGGGTGTGAAGCCTCACAATGAGCAGTTCTTC
CDR3aa: CASSQEGVKPHNEQFF

d_gene: -
v_gene: TRBV20-1
j_gene: TRBJ1-2
len: 11
abundance: few
CDR3nt: TGCAGTGCTAGTTTCACCAATGGCTACACCTTC
CDR3aa: CSASFTNGYTF

d_gene: TRBD1
v_gene: TRBV6-5
j_gene: TRBJ1-5
len: 15
abundance: -
CDR3nt: TGTGCCAGCAAGGACCCGGGACAGACGAAGGCGCCCCAGCATTTT
CDR3aa: CASKDPGQTKAPQHF

d_gene: -
v_gene: TRBV7-2
j_gene: TRBJ1-5
len: 14
abundance: -
CDR3nt: TGTGCCAGCAGCTTAGAACTTGCGGGGCAGCCCCAGCATTTT
CDR3aa: CASSLELAGQPQHF

d_gene: TRBD1
v_gene: TRBV4-1
j_gene: TRBJ1-1
len: 12
abundance: few
CDR3nt: TGCGCCAGCAGCCAAGAGGGACAGTGGGCTTTCTTT
CDR3aa: CASSQEGQWAFF

d_gene: -
v_gene: TRBV27
j_gene: TRBJ2-7
len: 13
abundance: -
CDR3nt: TGTGCCAGCAGGGACGGCCTTTTGTACGAGCAGTACTTC
CDR3aa: CASRDGLLYEQYF

d_gene: TRBD2
v_gene: TRBV29-1
j_gene: TRBJ2-4
len: 13
abundance: -
CDR3nt: TGCAGCGTTGAGGGGGGGGGGAATAACATTCAGTACTTC
CDR3aa: CSVEGGGNNIQYF

d_gene: TRBD2
v_gene: TRBV7-9
j_gene: TRBJ2-7
len: 17
abundance: -
CDR3nt: TGTGCCAGCAGCTTTAAAATAGCGGGAGGCCCTCCTCGCGAGCAGTACTTC
CDR3aa: CASSFKIAGGPPREQYF

d_gene: TRBD1
v_gene: TRBV4-1
j_gene: TRBJ2-7
len: 16
abundance: few
CDR3nt: TGCGCCAGCAGCCAGCTCCCGGGACAGGCTCACTACGAGCAGTACTTC
CDR3aa: CASSQLPGQAHYEQYF

d_gene: TRBD1
v_gene: TRBV7-2
j_gene: TRBJ1-2
len: 15
abundance: -
CDR3nt: TGTGCCAGCAGCCCGTGGACAGGGGTTAGTGGTGGCTACACCTTC
CDR3aa: CASSPWTGVSGGYTF

d_gene: -
v_gene: TRBV9
j_gene: TRBJ1-1
len: 13
abundance: -
CDR3nt: TGTGCCAGCAGCGTAGAACGGAACCCTGAAGCTTTCTTT
CDR3aa: CASSVERNPEAFF

d_gene: -
v_gene: TRBV11-1
j_gene: TRBJ2-7
len: 14
abundance: once
CDR3nt: TGTGCCAGCAGCTTGATGACTGGGGGGAATGAGCAGTACTTC
CDR3aa: CASSLMTGGNEQYF

d_gene: -
v_gene: TRBV4-2
j_gene: TRBJ1-5
len: 15
abundance: few
CDR3nt: TGTGCCAGCAGCCAAGATCCACGGTCCAATCAGCCCCAGCATTTT
CDR3aa: CASSQDPRSNQPQHF

d_gene: -
v_gene: TRBV10-3
j_gene: TRBJ2-7
len: 16
abundance: -
CDR3nt: TGTGCCATCAGTGAGGCTTTGACAAGTCCGGCCTACGAGCAGTACTTC
CDR3aa: CAISEALTSPAYEQYF

d_gene: TRBD2
v_gene: TRBV13
j_gene: TRBJ2-1
len: 15
abundance: -
CDR3nt: TGTGCCAGCAGCCTCACTAGCGGGGGGTACGATGAGCAGTTCTTC
CDR3aa: CASSLTSGGYDEQFF

d_gene: -
v_gene: TRBV6-2/TRBV6-3
j_gene: TRBJ1-1
len: 17
abundance: -
CDR3nt: TGTGCCAGCAGTTACACGGCTGCCAGGGGAATGAACACTGAAGCTTTCTTT
CDR3aa: CASSYTAARGMNTEAFF

d_gene: TRBD1
v_gene: TRBV28
j_gene: TRBJ1-2
len: 14
abundance: -
CDR3nt: TGTGCCAGCAGTTTATTACAGGGGGTCGACGGCTACACCTTC
CDR3aa: CASSLLQGVDGYTF

d_gene: -
v_gene: TRBV29-1
j_gene: TRBJ1-2
len: 11
abundance: few
CDR3nt: TGCAGCGTTGAAAAGACAGATGGCTACACCTTC
CDR3aa: CSVEKTDGYTF

d_gene: -
v_gene: TRBV12-3/TRBV12-4
j_gene: TRBJ2-5
len: 15
abundance: -
CDR3nt: TGTGCCAGCAGGGACAATTATAAAGGGGGATACGGGCAGTACTTC
CDR3aa: CASRDNYKGGYGQYF

d_gene: -
v_gene: TRBV28
j_gene: TRBJ1-4
len: 16
abundance: few
CDR3nt: TGTGCCAGCAGTTACAGGGCGCGTCTAACTAATGAAAAACTGTTTTTT
CDR3aa: CASSYRARLTNEKLFF

d_gene: TRBD2
v_gene: TRBV4-2
j_gene: TRBJ2-7
len: 17
abundance: few
CDR3nt: TGTGCCAGCAGCCAAGATCTAGCGGGGGGGCTCTTCTACGAGCAGTACTTC
CDR3aa: CASSQDLAGGLFYEQYF

d_gene: -
v_gene: TRBV12-3/TRBV12-4
j_gene: TRBJ2-5
len: 15
abundance: -
CDR3nt: TGTGCCAGCGCATTGGGCCTAGGCTCCCAAGAGACCCAGTACTTC
CDR3aa: CASALGLGSQETQYF

d_gene: TRBD2
v_gene: TRBV2
j_gene: TRBJ2-1
len: 16
abundance: -
CDR3nt: TGTGCCAGCAGTGTCTGGGTAGCGGGAGGGCAGAATGAGCAGTTCTTC
CDR3aa: CASSVWVAGGQNEQFF

d_gene: -
v_gene: TRBV3-1
j_gene: TRBJ1-1
len: 15
abundance: once
CDR3nt: TGTGCCAGCAGCCAAGTGAGGGAAATGAACACTGAAGCTTTCTTT
CDR3aa: CASSQVREMNTEAFF

d_gene: -
v_gene: TRBV29-1
j_gene: TRBJ2-7
len: 12
abundance: -
CDR3nt: TGCAGCGCGATCATACAGGGTTACGAGCAGTACTTC
CDR3aa: CSAIIQGYEQYF

d_gene: -
v_gene: TRBV6-6
j_gene: TRBJ2-4
len: 13
abundance: -
CDR3nt: TGTGCCAGCAAGGGGGAGAACAAAAACATTCAGTACTTC
CDR3aa: CASKGENKNIQYF

d_gene: TRBD2
v_gene: TRBV20-1
j_gene: TRBJ2-7
len: 14
abundance: -
CDR3nt: TGCAGTGCTAGTTCGGGACTAGCGGGGGCCGAGCAGTACTTC
CDR3aa: CSASSGLAGAEQYF

d_gene: TRBD1
v_gene: TRBV29-1
j_gene: TRBJ1-4
len: 13
abundance: -
CDR3nt: TGCAGCGTTGAGACAGGGGTTTCTGAAAAACTGTTTTTT
CDR3aa: CSVETGVSEKLFF

d_gene: TRBD1
v_gene: TRBV29-1
j_gene: TRBJ2-1
len: 13
abundance: -
CDR3nt: TGCAGCGTTGGAACAGGGGGCGGATATGAGCAGTTCTTC
CDR3aa: CSVGTGGGYEQFF

d_gene: TRBD1
v_gene: TRBV20-1
j_gene: TRBJ2-3
len: 13
abundance: -
CDR3nt: TGCAGTGCCCCTGACAGGGGTTTAGATACGCAGTATTTT
CDR3aa: CSAPDRGLDTQYF

d_gene: TRBD1
v_gene: TRBV27
j_gene: TRBJ1-4
len: 16
abundance: -
CDR3nt: TGTGCCAGCAGTCATACAGGGGGCGCAACTAATGAAAAACTGTTTTTT
CDR3aa: CASSHTGGATNEKLFF

d_gene: -
v_gene: TRBV7-9
j_gene: TRBJ1-4
len: 16
abundance: once
CDR3nt: TGTGCCAGCAGCCTCTCGTCAACAGGTTACAATGAAAAACTGTTTTTT
CDR3aa: CASSLSSTGYNEKLFF

d_gene: -
v_gene: TRBV7-9
j_gene: TRBJ1-6
len: 15
abundance: -
CDR3nt: TGTGCCAGCATGGAGGGGCGAATTGTGGATTCACCCCTCCACTTT
CDR3aa: CASMEGRIVDSPLHF

d_gene: -
v_gene: TRBV24-1
j_gene: TRBJ1-5
len: 13
abundance: -
CDR3nt: TGTGCCACCAGGCTCCAGGGGTGCCAGCCCCAGCATTTT
CDR3aa: CATRLQGCQPQHF